This is a list of T cell receptor beta chains from one sample in a study of technical replicates of blood from several donors. Assay used: immunoSEQ multiplex PCR; TCRdb lists only in-frame clones, some missing. The table lists around 76,000 clones, approximately 97% of them singletons, with over 0.2% in the top ten. What was sequenced was T cells isolated from PBMCs. These receptors came from a human donor in good health. Both conserved end residues are part of each CDR3. D genes are given only for firm matches. Size is stated for part of the rows, as once, few or many counts, or as a class when the clone is expanded.

d_gene: TRBD2
j_gene: TRBJ2-7
v_gene: TRBV28
abundance: once
CDR3aa: CASSLHFGSVTSGGFSYEQYF
CDR3nt: TGTGCCAGCAGTTTACATTTTGGTTCGGTGACTAGCGGGGGCTTCTCCTACGAGCAGTACTTC

d_gene: .
j_gene: TRBJ1-2
v_gene: TRBV2
abundance: .
CDR3aa: CASRKQTPYGYTF
CDR3nt: TGTGCCAGCAGAAAACAGACCCCCTATGGCTACACCTTC

d_gene: .
j_gene: TRBJ2-2
v_gene: TRBV11-3
abundance: .
CDR3aa: CASSPEWGSGELFF
CDR3nt: TGTGCCAGCAGCCCCGAGTGGGGCTCCGGGGAGCTGTTTTTT

d_gene: .
j_gene: TRBJ2-2
v_gene: TRBV6-1
abundance: .
CDR3aa: CASSLIGTGLGELFF
CDR3nt: TGTGCCAGCAGTCTGATAGGTACAGGGCTCGGGGAGCTGTTTTTT

d_gene: TRBD1
j_gene: TRBJ2-6
v_gene: TRBV28
abundance: .
CDR3aa: CASSLPGQGANVLTF
CDR3nt: TGTGCCAGCAGTCTACCGGGACAGGGGGCCAACGTCCTGACTTTC

d_gene: TRBD1
j_gene: TRBJ2-1
v_gene: TRBV5-4
abundance: .
CDR3aa: CASSLWGQGAPEQFF
CDR3nt: TGTGCCAGCAGCTTGTGGGGACAGGGGGCGCCTGAGCAGTTCTTC

d_gene: TRBD1
j_gene: TRBJ2-1
v_gene: TRBV7-2
abundance: once
CDR3aa: CASSPRGRRSYNEQFF
CDR3nt: TGTGCCAGCAGCCCTAGGGGGCGAAGGTCCTACAATGAGCAGTTCTTC

d_gene: .
j_gene: TRBJ2-2
v_gene: TRBV14
abundance: .
CDR3aa: CASSQVMPRHSVAGELFF
CDR3nt: TGTGCCAGCAGCCAAGTTATGCCACGACACTCGGTGGCCGGGGAGCTGTTTTTT

d_gene: TRBD2
j_gene: TRBJ2-1
v_gene: TRBV5-1
abundance: .
CDR3aa: CASSWGAGTSGSNEQFF
CDR3nt: TGCGCCAGCAGCTGGGGGGCCGGGACTAGCGGGAGCAATGAGCAGTTCTTC

d_gene: TRBD1
j_gene: TRBJ2-1
v_gene: TRBV5-1
abundance: .
CDR3aa: CASSRQGMHNEQFF
CDR3nt: TGCGCCAGCAGCCGACAGGGGATGCACAATGAGCAGTTCTTC

d_gene: .
j_gene: TRBJ2-7
v_gene: TRBV27
abundance: .
CDR3aa: CARRGDSYEQYF
CDR3nt: TGTGCCCGCAGGGGAGACTCCTACGAGCAGTACTTC

d_gene: .
j_gene: TRBJ2-7
v_gene: TRBV9
abundance: .
CDR3aa: CASSPLPQGSYEQYF
CDR3nt: TGTGCCAGCAGCCCCCTCCCACAGGGATCCTACGAGCAGTACTTC

d_gene: .
j_gene: TRBJ2-2
v_gene: TRBV4-1
abundance: .
CDR3aa: CASSVVLNTGELFF
CDR3nt: TGCGCCAGCAGCGTAGTGTTGAACACCGGGGAGCTGTTTTTT

d_gene: .
j_gene: TRBJ2-6
v_gene: TRBV4-1
abundance: .
CDR3aa: CASSPGRGSGANVLTF
CDR3nt: TGCGCCAGCAGCCCAGGCAGGGGCTCTGGGGCCAACGTCCTGACTTTC

d_gene: TRBD2
j_gene: TRBJ2-1
v_gene: TRBV7-9
abundance: .
CDR3aa: CASSLVAGGDNEQFF
CDR3nt: TGTGCCAGCAGCTTAGTGGCGGGAGGTGACAATGAGCAGTTCTTC

d_gene: TRBD2
j_gene: TRBJ2-2
v_gene: TRBV7-9
abundance: .
CDR3aa: CASSSLWTSGRGLTGELFF
CDR3nt: TGTGCCAGCAGCTCACTGTGGACTAGCGGGAGAGGGCTCACCGGGGAGCTGTTTTTT

d_gene: TRBD1
j_gene: TRBJ1-3
v_gene: TRBV20-1
abundance: once
CDR3aa: CSASDRATIYF
CDR3nt: TGCAGTGCCTCGGACAGGGCCACCATATATTTT

d_gene: .
j_gene: TRBJ1-3
v_gene: TRBV19
abundance: .
CDR3aa: CASSISARGQFGNTIYF
CDR3nt: TGTGCCAGTAGTATTAGTGCTCGCGGACAGTTTGGAAACACCATATATTTT